These T cell receptor beta chains were read from a single sample in a study of low-dose radiotherapy and immunotherapy resistance in tumors. TCRdb reprocessed the reads with MiXCR, giving one entry per CDR3 protein. This sample has under 60,000 distinct CDR3 sequences, with 33% found just once. The sequencing used PBMCs, collected after low-dose radiotherapy plus immunotherapy. The receptors shown here come from a male donor with rectosigmoid adenocarcinoma. Each CDR3 is given without its conserved first and last residue.

V gene,CDR3 protein
TRBV27,ASSLNGQGPQH
TRBV28,ASSYGAYNQPQH
TRBV28,ASSLRQRGNEKLF
TRBV4-3,ASSQDRGIGYEQY
TRBV2,ASLMSDSYNEQF
TRBV28,ASSWGYEQY
TRBV28,ASTPSGTSGNNEQF
TRBV5-8,ASSLWNSPLH
TRBV7-2,ASTTYSNQPQH
TRBV6-2/TRBV6-3,ASSGNRWDPYEQY
TRBV28,ASTRGQRLVGETQY
TRBV6-2/TRBV6-3,ASSYAGSYEQY
TRBV6-6,ASSRDRGLNTEAF
TRBV4-1,ASSQAGTTTGELF
TRBV6-8,ASSYSMRGTGELF
TRBV28,ATQNRGFADTQY
TRBV28,AIPGQGVDEQY
TRBV7-9,ASSSMAPSTDTQY
TRBV5-1,ASSYGSNTEAF
TRBV12-3/TRBV12-4,ASTERAGRGTDTQY
TRBV28,ASSIFSAAQY
TRBV20-1,SGNTGWGTSYNEQF
TRBV18,ASSPGTDQPQH
TRBV21-1,ASSKAVDCSNYGYT
TRBV9,ASSEGQDTEAF
TRBV7-2,ASSLERGGRYIQY
TRBV28,ASTSSYNEQF
TRBV2,ASEGYKETQY
TRBV28,ASLALPSGGTLSYEQY
TRBV19,ASSKEGFYYEQY
TRBV28,ASSLLGSGGSYEQY
TRBV6-1,ASRAGGLDTGELF
TRBV29-1,SVEDRTGTKTYEQY
TRBV6-2/TRBV6-3,ASRRPRRDNYGYT
TRBV7-2,ASSIRTGNTGELF
TRBV5-4,ASSTDRGETQY
TRBV5-5,ASSLKPLSPDRAQPQH
TRBV7-2,ASSPQYEQY
TRBV9,ASSATSGANEQF